This is a list of T cell receptor beta chains from one sample in a study of T cells after yellow fever vaccination. TCRdb passed the 5' RACE reads through MiXCR, listing each CDR3 protein once. The sample comprises roughly 310,000 distinct CDR3 sequences, roughly 8.7% of which are singletons, and 18% rests with the top ten. The starting material was PBMCs, obtained on the day of the first yellow fever vaccination. These receptors came from a man aged 18 to 35 who received the YFV17D yellow fever vaccine. Each CDR3 is given with its conserved first and last residue. The D gene is left open where the match is weak. Clone sizes are given selectively: once, few, many, or a class where the clone is expanded.

abundance	j_gene	d_gene	len	v_gene	CDR3aa	CDR3nt
few	TRBJ1-3	-	16	TRBV6-5	CASSYSAGIAGNTIYF	TGTGCCAGCAGTTACTCGGCAGGGATAGCGGGAAACACCATATATTTT
-	TRBJ2-1	TRBD2	15	TRBV2	CAIPKGGGLYNEQFF	TGTGCCATTCCCAAGGGCGGGGGGCTCTACAATGAGCAGTTCTTC
few	TRBJ2-6	-	17	TRBV5-1	CASSLGLGFSGANVLTF	TGCGCCAGCAGCTTGGGCTTGGGGTTCTCTGGGGCCAACGTCCTGACTTTC
-	TRBJ1-4	-	14	TRBV4-2	CASSQGMNNEKLFF	TGTGCCAGCAGCCAAGGGATGAATAATGAAAAACTGTTTTTT
many	TRBJ2-7	TRBD1	17	TRBV6-5	CASSYASGTGVSYEQYF	TGTGCCAGCAGTTATGCATCCGGGACAGGGGTGTCCTACGAGCAGTACTTC
few	TRBJ2-3	-	15	TRBV6-1	CASSLGGGLVDTQYF	TGTGCCAGCAGCCTAGGGGGGGGGCTTGTAGATACGCAGTATTTT
many	TRBJ2-2	-	13	TRBV18	CASSPQGAGELFF	TGTGCCAGCTCACCACAGGGGGCCGGGGAGCTGTTTTTT
-	TRBJ2-2	-	15	TRBV9	CASSVGTPNTGELFF	TGTGCCAGCAGCGTAGGGACACCGAACACCGGGGAGCTGTTTTTT
-	TRBJ2-4	-	14	TRBV5-5	CASKEELAKNIQYF	TGTGCCAGTAAGGAGGAACTAGCCAAAAACATTCAGTACTTC
-	TRBJ1-5	-	13	TRBV7-2	CASSLDSGQPQHF	TGTGCCAGCAGCTTAGACTCTGGCCAGCCCCAGCATTTT
few	TRBJ2-1	-	16	TRBV27	CASSNLGGFPYNEQFF	TGTGCCAGCAGTAACCTGGGGGGCTTCCCCTACAATGAGCAGTTCTTC
many	TRBJ2-5	-	13	TRBV7-2	CASSLGPGETQYF	TGTGCCAGCAGCTTGGGGCCCGGGGAGACCCAGTACTTC
many	TRBJ1-2	-	12	TRBV28	CASSRNNYGYTF	TGTGCCAGTTCTCGCAATAACTATGGCTACACCTTC
few	TRBJ2-7	-	12	TRBV5-1	CASSLNSHEQYF	TGCGCCAGCAGCTTGAACAGCCACGAGCAGTACTTC
many	TRBJ1-5	-	13	TRBV29-1	CSVGDLTGRPQHF	TGCAGCGTTGGGGATTTGACAGGACGGCCCCAGCATTTT
-	TRBJ2-7	TRBD1	14	TRBV7-2	CASSPRGLPYEQYF	TGTGCCAGCAGTCCGAGGGGGCTCCCCTACGAGCAGTACTTC
-	TRBJ2-1	-	18	TRBV18	CASSPPGALIRTDNEQFF	TGTGCCAGCTCACCCCCAGGCGCCCTGATAAGAACCGACAATGAGCAGTTCTTC
-	TRBJ2-3	-	12	TRBV12-3/TRBV12-4	CASTRSTDTQYF	TGTGCCAGCACTCGAAGCACAGATACGCAGTATTTT
-	TRBJ2-6	TRBD1	20	TRBV5-1	CASSLASLDRVYSGANVLTF	TGCGCCAGCAGCTTAGCTTCGCTGGACAGGGTCTACTCTGGGGCCAACGTCCTGACTTTC
-	TRBJ2-7	TRBD1	17	TRBV20-1	CSARGQGELVGPHEQYF	TGCAGTGCTAGAGGACAGGGGGAGCTCGTTGGCCCCCACGAGCAGTACTTC
many	TRBJ2-2	-	13	TRBV29-1	CSVEAYYTGELFF	TGCAGCGTGGAAGCTTATTACACCGGGGAGCTGTTTTTT
few	TRBJ1-1	TRBD1	16	TRBV15	CATSRPPGTDNTEAFF	TGTGCCACCAGCAGACCCCCCGGGACAGACAACACTGAAGCTTTCTTT
many	TRBJ2-3	TRBD1	14	TRBV9	CASSEDRDTDTQYF	TGTGCCAGCAGCGAGGACAGGGACACAGATACGCAGTATTTT
many	TRBJ2-7	-	15	TRBV4-1	CASSQDPGASYEQYF	TGCGCCAGCAGCCAAGATCCCGGGGCATCCTACGAGCAGTACTTC
few	TRBJ2-1	-	13	TRBV15	CATSRQQGNEQFF	TGTGCCACCAGCAGGCAACAGGGCAATGAGCAGTTCTTC
many	TRBJ2-2	-	15	TRBV5-1	CASSFGGLNTGELFF	TGCGCCAGCAGCTTCGGGGGGCTGAACACCGGGGAGCTGTTTTTT
-	TRBJ2-1	TRBD2	14	TRBV20-1	CSAPSGGVYNEQFF	TGCAGTGCTCCTAGCGGGGGGGTTTACAATGAGCAGTTCTTC
few	TRBJ2-7	-	15	TRBV12-3/TRBV12-4	CASSLGSGLGYEQYF	TGTGCCAGCAGTTTAGGTTCAGGGTTAGGCTACGAGCAGTACTTC
few	TRBJ1-1	-	15	TRBV5-5	CASSLARQPNTEAFF	TGTGCCAGCAGCTTGGCTCGGCAGCCGAACACTGAAGCTTTCTTT